Listed below are T cell receptor beta chains from one sample, sequenced in a study of cytomegalovirus exposure and HLA in healthy donors. Using immunoSEQ multiplex PCR, the repertoire was profiled, and TCRdb retains in-frame clones only, with some absent. The data hold 80,000 to 100,000 clones, with around 88% observed a single time. Sequencing input: PBMCs. The receptors here all came from a woman in her twenties or thirties in good health and CMV-seronegative. The CDR3 runs from the conserved cysteine through the conserved F or W. Each record gives: CDR3 length, D gene, J gene, clone size, V gene, CDR3 DNA, CDR3 protein. D genes are given only for firm matches. Clone size is given for some rows only: seen once, a few or many times, or a class if the clone is expanded.

len: 14
d_gene: .
j_gene: TRBJ1-4
abundance: .
v_gene: TRBV4-3
CDR3nt: TGCGCCAGCAGCCAAGGGCGGACTAATGAAAAACTGTTTTTT
CDR3aa: CASSQGRTNEKLFF

len: 15
d_gene: TRBD2
j_gene: TRBJ2-7
abundance: .
v_gene: TRBV9
CDR3nt: TGTGCCAGCAGCGTAGGTCCTAGCGGGAGTTACGAGCAGTACTTC
CDR3aa: CASSVGPSGSYEQYF

len: 17
d_gene: TRBD2
j_gene: TRBJ2-5
abundance: .
v_gene: TRBV11-2
CDR3nt: TGTGCCAGCAGCTTCGGGAGGACTAGAGAGGGAGAAGAGACCCAGTACTTC
CDR3aa: CASSFGRTREGEETQYF

len: 14
d_gene: .
j_gene: TRBJ2-7
abundance: .
v_gene: TRBV7-9
CDR3nt: TGTGCCAGCAGCTTAGCGGCAGGGCACTACGAGCAGTACTTC
CDR3aa: CASSLAAGHYEQYF

len: 17
d_gene: TRBD2
j_gene: TRBJ2-5
abundance: .
v_gene: TRBV7-2
CDR3nt: TGTGCCAGCAGCGGAAGACTAGCGGGAGGGCTTCAAGAGACCCAGTACTTC
CDR3aa: CASSGRLAGGLQETQYF

len: 16
d_gene: TRBD2
j_gene: TRBJ2-1
abundance: once
v_gene: TRBV7-9
CDR3nt: TGTGCCAGCAGCCAACCAGGACTAGCGGGAGCAAATGAGCAGTTCTTC
CDR3aa: CASSQPGLAGANEQFF

len: 16
d_gene: TRBD1
j_gene: TRBJ2-2
abundance: .
v_gene: TRBV19
CDR3nt: TGTGCCAGTAGCCCGGGACAGGGAGGGTACACCGGGGAGCTGTTTTTT
CDR3aa: CASSPGQGGYTGELFF

len: 15
d_gene: .
j_gene: TRBJ1-1
abundance: .
v_gene: TRBV28
CDR3nt: TGTGCCAGCAGTTCTATGACGGAGGGCAACACTGAAGCTTTCTTT
CDR3aa: CASSSMTEGNTEAFF

len: 14
d_gene: TRBD1
j_gene: TRBJ1-5
abundance: .
v_gene: TRBV7-9
CDR3nt: TGTGCCAGCAGCTCAGGCGAGGGGGCCCAGCCCCAGCATTTT
CDR3aa: CASSSGEGAQPQHF

len: 13
d_gene: .
j_gene: TRBJ2-5
abundance: once
v_gene: TRBV18
CDR3nt: TGTGCCAGCTCCGGACAGTACCAAGAGACCCAGTACTTC
CDR3aa: CASSGQYQETQYF

len: 19
d_gene: TRBD1
j_gene: TRBJ2-6
abundance: .
v_gene: TRBV6-1
CDR3nt: TGTGCCAGCAGTGCCCCAGGGACAGCATTTTCCTCTGGGGCCAACGTCCTGACTTTC
CDR3aa: CASSAPGTAFSSGANVLTF

len: 15
d_gene: .
j_gene: TRBJ2-2
abundance: .
v_gene: TRBV7-9
CDR3nt: TGTGCCAGCAGCTTTGACAGACCGAACACCGGGGAGCTGTTTTTT
CDR3aa: CASSFDRPNTGELFF

len: 15
d_gene: .
j_gene: TRBJ1-2
abundance: .
v_gene: TRBV6-1
CDR3nt: TGTGCCAGCAGCCATCGTATGGGCCGTGACGATGGCTACACCTTC
CDR3aa: CASSHRMGRDDGYTF

len: 15
d_gene: TRBD1
j_gene: TRBJ1-3
abundance: once
v_gene: TRBV6-5
CDR3nt: TGTGCCAGCAGTTCTACAGGGGGCTCTGGAAACACCATATATTTT
CDR3aa: CASSSTGGSGNTIYF

len: 16
d_gene: .
j_gene: TRBJ1-2
abundance: .
v_gene: TRBV27
CDR3nt: TGTGCCAGCAGTTTATTTCTCACTGGCGGCAGGGATGGCTACACCTTC
CDR3aa: CASSLFLTGGRDGYTF

len: 17
d_gene: .
j_gene: TRBJ1-5
abundance: .
v_gene: TRBV7-9
CDR3nt: TGTGCCAGCAGCTTATACCCCGCAGGGGAAGCGGATCAGCCCCAGCATTTT
CDR3aa: CASSLYPAGEADQPQHF

len: 15
d_gene: TRBD1
j_gene: TRBJ2-1
abundance: .
v_gene: TRBV9
CDR3nt: TGTGCCAGCAGCGTAGGAGGGACAGGGGAAAATGAGCAGTTCTTC
CDR3aa: CASSVGGTGENEQFF

len: 13
d_gene: TRBD1
j_gene: TRBJ1-1
abundance: .
v_gene: TRBV2
CDR3nt: TGTGCCAGCAGTCGACAGGGGTACACTGAAGCTTTCTTT
CDR3aa: CASSRQGYTEAFF

len: 13
d_gene: .
j_gene: TRBJ2-5
abundance: .
v_gene: TRBV7-9
CDR3nt: TGTGCCAGCAGCGCAGATAGCGGAGAGACCCAGTACTTC
CDR3aa: CASSADSGETQYF

len: 12
d_gene: .
j_gene: TRBJ1-2
abundance: .
v_gene: TRBV2
CDR3nt: TGTGCCAGCAGTTTTTTGTCGGATGGCTACACCTTC
CDR3aa: CASSFLSDGYTF

len: 13
d_gene: .
j_gene: TRBJ1-1
abundance: .
v_gene: TRBV7-2
CDR3nt: TGTGCCAGCAGCTTAGTGCAGGCCACTGAAGCTTTCTTT
CDR3aa: CASSLVQATEAFF

len: 15
d_gene: TRBD1
j_gene: TRBJ1-1
abundance: .
v_gene: TRBV27
CDR3nt: TGTGCCAGCAGTTTACTGGCAGGGGGCGAGACTGAAGCTTTCTTT
CDR3aa: CASSLLAGGETEAFF

len: 18
d_gene: TRBD1
j_gene: TRBJ2-6
abundance: .
v_gene: TRBV28
CDR3nt: TGTGCCAGCAGTTTAATCACGGGACAGGGAATGGGGGCCAACGTCCTGACTTTC
CDR3aa: CASSLITGQGMGANVLTF

len: 15
d_gene: .
j_gene: TRBJ1-1
abundance: .
v_gene: TRBV13
CDR3nt: TGTGCCAGCAGCTTATTCCAGGGGACGAGCACTGAAGCTTTCTTT
CDR3aa: CASSLFQGTSTEAFF

len: 13
d_gene: .
j_gene: TRBJ2-5
abundance: .
v_gene: TRBV6-1
CDR3nt: TGTGCCAGCAGAGGAGAACAACAAGAGACCCAGTACTTC
CDR3aa: CASRGEQQETQYF

len: 15
d_gene: TRBD2
j_gene: TRBJ2-5
abundance: .
v_gene: TRBV4-2
CDR3nt: TGTGCCAGCAGCCAAATAGCGGGGGAGGGAGAGACCCAGTACTTC
CDR3aa: CASSQIAGEGETQYF

len: 13
d_gene: .
j_gene: TRBJ1-3
abundance: .
v_gene: TRBV25-1
CDR3nt: TGTGCCAGCAGTGAAAACAGGGGAAACACCATATATTTT
CDR3aa: CASSENRGNTIYF

len: 12
d_gene: .
j_gene: TRBJ2-7
abundance: .
v_gene: TRBV27
CDR3nt: TGTGCCAGCCAAGACAGCCCCTACGAGCAGTACTTC
CDR3aa: CASQDSPYEQYF

len: 12
d_gene: .
j_gene: TRBJ2-2
abundance: .
v_gene: TRBV13
CDR3nt: TGTGCCAGCAGTACAGACAGCGGGGAGCTGTTTTTT
CDR3aa: CASSTDSGELFF

len: 13
d_gene: .
j_gene: TRBJ2-3
abundance: .
v_gene: TRBV7-3
CDR3nt: TGTGCCAGCAGCTTAACCCGGGCAGATACGCAGTATTTT
CDR3aa: CASSLTRADTQYF

len: 13
d_gene: .
j_gene: TRBJ1-1
abundance: .
v_gene: TRBV12-5
CDR3nt: TGTGCTAGTGGTTTGCTCTCGAGGACTGAAGCTTTCTTT
CDR3aa: CASGLLSRTEAFF

len: 14
d_gene: .
j_gene: TRBJ2-7
abundance: once
v_gene: TRBV14
CDR3nt: TGTGCCAGCAGCCAAGCATCGACATACTACGAGCAGTACTTC
CDR3aa: CASSQASTYYEQYF

len: 14
d_gene: TRBD1
j_gene: TRBJ2-7
abundance: .
v_gene: TRBV5-1
CDR3nt: TGCGCCAGCAGCTTACGTCTCACAGGGGGCGAGCAGTACTTC
CDR3aa: CASSLRLTGGEQYF

len: 14
d_gene: .
j_gene: TRBJ1-4
abundance: once
v_gene: TRBV2
CDR3nt: TGTGCCAGCAGTGAAAGGCAGGGGTTTGAAAAACTGTTTTTT
CDR3aa: CASSERQGFEKLFF

len: 13
d_gene: .
j_gene: TRBJ2-7
abundance: .
v_gene: TRBV2
CDR3nt: TGTGCCACCGGGGGTTCGGGTGCCTACGAGCAGTACTTC
CDR3aa: CATGGSGAYEQYF

len: 15
d_gene: .
j_gene: TRBJ1-4
abundance: .
v_gene: TRBV28
CDR3nt: TGTGCCAGCAGGGCCTCGGGGGGTCGGGGTGAAAAACTGTTTTTT
CDR3aa: CASRASGGRGEKLFF

len: 13
d_gene: .
j_gene: TRBJ2-3
abundance: few
v_gene: TRBV6-6
CDR3nt: TGTGCCAGCAGTCACGAGAGCCCCGGTACGCAGTATTTT
CDR3aa: CASSHESPGTQYF

len: 15
d_gene: TRBD2
j_gene: TRBJ2-1
abundance: .
v_gene: TRBV11-3
CDR3nt: TGTGCCAGCAGCTTCAGGCGGGGGTCCTACAATGAGCAGTTCTTC
CDR3aa: CASSFRRGSYNEQFF